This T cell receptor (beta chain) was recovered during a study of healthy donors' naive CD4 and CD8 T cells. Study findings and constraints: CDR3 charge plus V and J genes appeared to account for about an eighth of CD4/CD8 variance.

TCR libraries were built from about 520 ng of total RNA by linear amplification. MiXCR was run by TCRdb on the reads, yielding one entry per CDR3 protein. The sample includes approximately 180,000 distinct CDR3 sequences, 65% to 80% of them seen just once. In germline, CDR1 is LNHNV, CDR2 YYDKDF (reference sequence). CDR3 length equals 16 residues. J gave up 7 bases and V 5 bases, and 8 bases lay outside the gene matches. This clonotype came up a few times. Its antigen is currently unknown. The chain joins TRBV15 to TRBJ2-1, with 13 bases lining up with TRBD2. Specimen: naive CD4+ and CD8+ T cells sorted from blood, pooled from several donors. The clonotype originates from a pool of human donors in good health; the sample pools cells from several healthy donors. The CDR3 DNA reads TGTGCCACCAGCTCCGCGACTAGCGGGAGGTGGAATGAGCAGTTCTTC. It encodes CATSSATSGRWNEQFF. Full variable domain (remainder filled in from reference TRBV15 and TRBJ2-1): DAMVIQNPRYQVTQFGKPVTLSCSQTLNHNVMYWYQQKSSQAPKLLFHYYDKDFNNEADTPDNFQSRRPNTSFCFLDIRSPGLGDTAMYLCATSSATSGRWNEQFFGPGTRLTVL.